The source of this T cell receptor (beta chain) is a study of blood T cells in healthy people across ages. Study-wide results and limits: Roughly linear declines in TCR beta diversity per million T cells occurred with age.

V shed 8 bases and J 3 bases; nucleotides not matched to a gene: 9. The germline V gene encodes CDR1 SNHLY and CDR2 FYNNEI. The CDR3 length is 14 residues. Using a J-beta primer mix together with a sample-barcoded 5' primer, a second PCR was run for roughly 6 to 11 cycles. In TCRdb, the 5' RACE reads were re-called with MiXCR into one record per CDR3 protein. The sample has about 1.8 million distinct CDR3 sequences, roughly 50% seen once. Every donor provided roughly 9.1 milliliters of peripheral blood. Comments on this clonotype: Its antigen is not known.

The specimen was blood. The chain has TRBV2 and TRBJ2-7, with TRBD1 matching 8 bases. This sequence originates from a woman aged 40 to 49 in good health. The CDR3 coding sequence is TGTGCCAGCCTAGGGACAGGCACCTTCTACGAGCAGTACTTC. Translated, it gives CASLGTGTFYEQYF.